Listed below are T cell receptor beta chains from one sample, sequenced in a study of chronic HIV infection and antiretroviral therapy. Each CDR3 protein is one row after TCRdb ran MiXCR on the 5' RACE reads. This table has about 48,000 distinct CDR3 sequences, 19% appearing once. The sequenced sample consisted of peripheral blood. Receptors originate from an adult who had HIV and had not received antiretroviral therapy, or was an uninfected healthy control (not recorded which). Each CDR3 is given with its conserved first and last residue. D genes are given only for firm matches. The size of a clone is reported for some rows only, either as once, few or many, or as a class for expanded clones.

-	TRBV28	-	TRBJ1-5	CASSLGGRPQHF	TGTGCCAGCAGTTTGGGCGGGCGGCCCCAGCATTTT
few	TRBV2	-	TRBJ2-5	CASSVNGGFQETQYF	TGTGCCAGCAGTGTAAACGGGGGCTTCCAAGAGACCCAGTACTTC
-	TRBV28	-	TRBJ1-5	CVSSRGGIQPQHF	TGTGTCAGCAGTAGGGGGGGAATTCAGCCCCAGCATTTT
few	TRBV11-1	-	TRBJ2-3	CASSPRRLLDTQYF	TGTGCCAGCAGTCCCCGGAGACTCTTAGATACGCAGTATTTT
-	TRBV4-1	TRBD1	TRBJ2-7	CASSPGGTGPFF	TGCGCCAGCAGCCCTGGGGGGACAGGGCCGTTTTTT
few	TRBV3-1	-	TRBJ2-1	CASSQVTGGEQFF	TGTGCCAGCAGCCAGGTAACCGGCGGTGAGCAGTTCTTC
many	TRBV3-1	-	TRBJ2-7	CASSQEQWEQYF	TGTGCCAGCAGCCAAGAACAGTGGGAGCAGTACTTC
-	TRBV7-2	-	TRBJ2-3	CASSLLVGVTDTQYF	TGTGCCAGCAGCTTGCTAGTCGGGGTCACAGATACGCAGTATTTT
few	TRBV28	-	TRBJ1-1	CASSFWSEAFF	TGTGCCAGCAGTTTTTGGTCTGAAGCTTTCTTT
-	TRBV29-1	TRBD2	TRBJ2-1	CSVEGGAGGWNNEQFF	TGCAGCGTTGAAGGCGGGGCGGGAGGGTGGAACAATGAGCAGTTCTTC
few	TRBV28	-	TRBJ2-1	CATEGDEQFF	TGTGCCACAGAGGGCGATGAGCAGTTCTTC
-	TRBV12-3/TRBV12-4	TRBD2	TRBJ2-1	CASRQVASGTSYNEQFF	TGTGCCAGCAGGCAGGTGGCTAGCGGGACTTCCTACAATGAGCAGTTCTTC
few	TRBV7-9	-	TRBJ2-1	CASSLDARRALTNEQFF	TGTGCCAGCAGCTTAGATGCCCGCAGGGCCCTTACCAATGAGCAGTTCTTC
many	TRBV20-1	TRBD2	TRBJ2-1	CSASGRALGNEQFF	TGCAGTGCTAGCGGGAGGGCCCTAGGCAATGAGCAGTTCTTC
few	TRBV29-1	TRBD1	TRBJ2-1	CSVRTGSPRGEQFF	TGCAGCGTTAGGACAGGGTCACCCCGCGGTGAGCAGTTCTTC
few	TRBV20-1	-	TRBJ2-2	CSARGGGPGELFF	TGCAGTGCTAGAGGTGGGGGACCCGGGGAGCTGTTTTTT
-	TRBV28	-	TRBJ2-3	CASSLPGAAQYF	TGTGCCAGCAGTTTGCCTGGCGCGGCGCAGTATTTT
few	TRBV12-3/TRBV12-4	TRBD1	TRBJ2-7	CASGVGGPSYEQYF	TGTGCCAGCGGTGTAGGGGGCCCCTCCTACGAGCAGTACTTC
few	TRBV20-1	-	TRBJ2-1	CSARPMLASSYNEQFF	TGCAGTGCTAGACCCATGCTAGCTAGCTCCTACAATGAGCAGTTCTTC
once	TRBV7-3	-	TRBJ2-3	CASSSPTSTQYF	TGTGCCAGCAGCTCGCCGACGAGTACGCAGTATTTT
-	TRBV25-1	-	TRBJ1-1	CASSEWELSKATEAFF	TGTGCCAGCAGTGAATGGGAGCTCTCTAAGGCCACTGAAGCTTTCTTT
-	TRBV2	-	TRBJ2-7	CAQSRSYEQYF	TGTGCCCAGAGCAGGTCCTACGAGCAGTACTTC
-	TRBV7-3	TRBD1	TRBJ2-7	CASSSTGGYKQYF	TGTGCCAGCAGCTCGACAGGGGGCTACAAGCAGTACTTC
-	TRBV20-1	TRBD2	TRBJ2-1	CSALTGGKSYNEQFF	TGCAGTGCCCTAACCGGGGGGAAGTCCTACAATGAGCAGTTCTTC
medium-sized	TRBV20-1	TRBD2	TRBJ2-1	CSARESGRTDEQFF	TGCAGTGCTAGGGAGAGCGGGAGGACCGATGAGCAGTTCTTC
-	TRBV15	-	TRBJ1-5	CATSRGTGPHQPQHF	TGTGCCACCAGCAGGGGAACAGGGCCACATCAGCCCCAGCATTTT
once	TRBV29-1	-	TRBJ2-2	CSVGRAGELFF	TGCAGCGTTGGGCGTGCCGGGGAGCTGTTTTTT
-	TRBV28	-	TRBJ1-5	CASIPRRGPLNQPQHF	TGTGCCAGCATCCCCCGAAGGGGACCGCTCAATCAGCCCCAGCATTTT
-	TRBV5-5	-	TRBJ2-1	CASSTGWDPYNEQFF	TGTGCCAGCAGCACAGGATGGGACCCCTACAATGAGCAGTTCTTC
-	TRBV12-3/TRBV12-4	-	TRBJ2-1	CASSPAGWGNEQFF	TGTGCCAGCAGCCCTGCGGGGTGGGGCAATGAGCAGTTCTTC
-	TRBV28	-	TRBJ1-4	CASSQGVEKLFF	TGTGCCAGCAGTCAAGGGGTTGAAAAACTGTTTTTT
-	TRBV19	-	TRBJ1-5	CAAKRRESNQPQHF	TGTGCCGCGAAAAGGCGGGAGAGCAATCAGCCCCAGCATTTT
few	TRBV29-1	-	TRBJ2-3	CSVEGGTRGPDTQYF	TGCAGCGTTGAAGGCGGGACCAGGGGCCCAGATACGCAGTATTTT
-	TRBV7-8	TRBD2	TRBJ2-5	CASSILTSGTETQYF	TGTGCCAGCAGCATACTGACTAGCGGGACAGAGACCCAGTACTTC
-	TRBV29-1	TRBD2	TRBJ2-3	CSVEREEGTDTQYF	TGCAGCGTGGAGCGGGAGGAGGGTACAGATACGCAGTATTTT
-	TRBV5-6	-	TRBJ2-3	CASSAPVGTDTQYF	TGTGCCAGCAGCGCGCCAGTGGGGACAGATACGCAGTATTTT
few	TRBV28	-	TRBJ2-7	CASSLTGYEQYF	TGTGCCAGCAGTTTAACAGGGTACGAGCAGTACTTC
few	TRBV20-1	TRBD2	TRBJ2-1	CSALSGFYNEQFF	TGCAGTGCCCTTAGCGGGTTCTACAATGAGCAGTTCTTC
few	TRBV28	TRBD1	TRBJ1-5	CASRIQGAGQPQHF	TGTGCCAGCAGGATACAGGGGGCAGGTCAGCCCCAGCATTTT
few	TRBV4-2	TRBD1	TRBJ2-7	CASSHLDRSYEQYF	TGTGCCAGCAGCCACCTGGACAGGTCCTACGAGCAGTACTTC
-	TRBV28	TRBD1	TRBJ2-7	CASSEWGQGLGEQYF	TGTGCCAGCAGTGAATGGGGACAGGGCTTGGGGGAGCAGTACTTC
many	TRBV20-1	TRBD2	TRBJ2-3	CSASRTSGSIDTQYF	TGCAGTGCTAGCCGTACTAGCGGGAGTATAGATACGCAGTATTTT
many	TRBV7-3	-	TRBJ1-1	CASSLQGNTEAFF	TGTGCCAGCAGCCTACAGGGGAACACTGAAGCTTTCTTT
few	TRBV29-1	TRBD1	TRBJ1-4	CAVPPRGGLREKLFF	TGCGCAGTCCCTCCCAGGGGGGGGTTACGTGAAAAACTGTTTTTT
-	TRBV28	-	TRBJ2-7	CASSWDRAYEQYF	TGTGCCAGCAGTTGGGACCGAGCCTACGAGCAGTACTTC
few	TRBV4-1	-	TRBJ2-7	CASSPMPRRVEQYF	TGCGCCAGCAGCCCCATGCCCCGGAGGGTTGAGCAGTACTTC
-	TRBV7-8	-	TRBJ1-5	CASSPSMEPQHF	TGTGCCAGCAGCCCCTCGATGGAGCCCCAGCATTTT